Described below is a single T cell receptor beta chain sequence and its context. This entry belongs to a study of OX40 agonist ivuxolimab in advanced cancers. Libraries were prepared by immunoSEQ multiplex PCR; TCRdb keeps only in-frame clonotypes and omits some of them. The sample consists of around 84,000 clones, 84% of them appearing once. Deletions cut 4 bases from V and 0 bases from J, with 14 bases between. Per germline, CDR1 SGDLS and CDR2 YYNGEE. CDR3 size: 16 residues. This specimen was CD4+ or CD8+ T cells sorted from blood, taken in a trial of the OX40 agonist ivuxolimab. This TCR was sampled from an adult with an advanced solid tumor such as melanoma, head and neck, liver or kidney cancer. V gene TRBV9 combines with J gene TRBJ1-3; D is undetermined. This CDR3 is CASSQSGRVSGNTIYF. DNA of the CDR3: TGTGCCAGCAGCCAATCGGGAAGGGTCTCTGGAAACACCATATATTTT.